This T cell receptor beta chain was identified during a study of blood T cell repertoires in COVID-19. Across the study: PBMCs, B-cell-depleted T cells, or T cells provided the cDNA or gDNA that made up the material.

Two negative PCRs, clearance, or symptom resolution were required of recovered Cohort 3 donors. The V gene end was trimmed by 2 bases and the J gene end by 7 bases; junction bases not matched to a gene: 4. In germline, CDR1 is SGHNT, CDR2 YYREEE (reference sequence). The CDR3 extends over 14 amino acids. The table came from immunoSEQ multiplex PCR; TCRdb's copy has only in-frame clones and leaves some out. The data show approximately 270,000 clones, with 65% to 90% seen just once and 1.5% to 2% held by the top ten. The origin of this receptor is a man in his forties who had recovered from COVID-19. The sequencing input was PBMCs or T cells enriched from blood (not recorded which). This chain connects TRBV5-4 to TRBJ1-4; 8 nucleotides line up with TRBD1. The CDR3 loop reads CASSFQGAPEKLFF. Here the CDR3 DNA reads TGTGCCAGCAGCTTTCAGGGGGCGCCTGAAAAACTGTTTTTT. The full variable domain, completed using reference TRBV5-4 and TRBJ1-4, is ETGVTQSPTHLIKTRGQQVTLRCSSQSGHNTVSWYQQALGQGPQFIFQYYREEENGRGNFPPRFSGLQFPNYSSELNVNALELDDSALYLCASSFQGAPEKLFFGSGTQLSVL.